The 9 T cell receptor beta chains presented below share a single source sample, sequenced in a study of TIL therapy for anti-PD-1-resistant metastatic lung cancer. The libraries were made with immunoSEQ v3. Here immunoSEQ multiplex PCR was the method, and the copy in TCRdb shows in-frame clones only, minus some. The sample shows 50,000 or so clones, 70% to 80% of them seen only once. Described time point: pre-treatment sample, taken before nivolumab and TIL therapy. Sequences were derived from blood, sampled at baseline. All receptors come from a woman between 30 and 85 years old with non-small cell lung cancer.

The rearrangement joins TRBV4-3 to TRBJ1-2, with no clear D. Germline-derived CDR1 and CDR2 are LGHNA and YSLEER. CDR3 length: 15 amino acids. Trimming stripped 0 bases from V and 5 bases from J, with 13 bases between. The DNA of the CDR3 is TGCGCCAGCAGCCAAGATAAGGGAGTCGCGTATGGCTACACCTTC. Translation gives CASSQDKGVAYGYTF.

The gene calls are TRBV5-1 and TRBJ1-3; possibly TRBD1 for D (6 bases). Germline V gene sequence: CDR1 SGHRS, CDR2 YFSETQ. The CDR3 is 14 amino acids. Trimming stripped 4 bases from V and 4 bases from J, with 12 bases between. This CDR3 is CASSPGQLGNTIYF. For the CDR3, the DNA is TGCGCCAGCAGCCCGGGACAACTCGGAAACACCATATATTTT.

This sequence joins TRBV28 and TRBJ2-7; D is tentatively TRBD1 or TRBD2 (6 bases each). The V and J ends lost 7 bases and 4 bases respectively, with 14 bases between them. The CDR3 loop spans 13 amino acids. Per germline, CDR1 MDHEN and CDR2 SYDVKM. For the CDR3, the DNA is TGTGCCAGCACCGAGCAGGGGAGGTACGAGCAGTACTTC. Residues: CASTEQGRYEQYF. The full variable domain, with the rest looked up from reference TRBV28 and TRBJ2-7, is DVKVTQSSRYLVKRTGEKVFLECVQDMDHENMFWYRQDPGLGLRLIYFSYDVKMKEKGDIPEGYSVSREKKERFSLILESASTNQTSMYLCASTEQGRYEQYFGPGTRLTVT.

This clone was observed a few times. The J gene is TRBJ1-3, the V gene TRBV18; D is perhaps TRBD1 (5 bases). Trimming took 3 bases from V and 3 from J, leaving 12 bases between them. The CDR3 length is 15 residues. CDR1 and CDR2 from the germline V gene are KGHSH and LQKENI. CDR3 sequence: CASSPAGIVGNTIYF. The CDR3 DNA is TGTGCCAGCTCACCTGCAGGGATCGTTGGAAACACCATATATTTT.

In its sample, this clone was seen a few times. This chain links TRBV5-8 with TRBJ2-2; unclear D gene. V was trimmed by 1 base and J by 7 bases, leaving 5 bases between them. The length of the CDR3 is 12 residues. Germline V gives CDR1 SGHTS, CDR2 YDEGEE. The DNA of the CDR3 is TGTGCCAGCAGCTTGAGCAGCGGGGAGCTGTTTTTT. It codes for CASSLSSGELFF. Variable domain in full (rest from reference TRBV5-8 and TRBJ2-2): EAGVTQSPTHLIKTRGQQATLRCSPISGHTSVYWYQQALGLGLQFLLWYDEGEERNRGNFPPRFSGRQFPNYSSELNVNALELEDSALYLCASSLSSGELFFGEGSRLTVL.

This clone has a handful of counts. The chain combines TRBV27 with TRBJ1-2; the D is unclear. The CDR3 has 14 amino acids. V was clipped by 0 bases and J by 5 bases, with 10 bases between them. CDR1 MNHEY and CDR2 SMNVEV come from the germline V gene (reference sequence). The CDR3 loop reads CASSLSGRYYGYTF. The DNA of the CDR3 is TGTGCCAGCAGTTTATCTGGCAGGTATTATGGCTACACCTTC.

V is TRBV27 and J is TRBJ2-1; 15 bases fit TRBD2. CDR1 MNHEY and CDR2 SMNVEV come from the germline V gene (reference sequence). V lost 3 bases, J lost 9 bases, and 6 bases stayed unmatched. The CDR3 totals 16 residues. This CDR3 reads CASSFWTSGGATEQFF. The DNA for the CDR3 is TGTGCCAGCAGTTTCTGGACTAGCGGGGGGGCAACTGAGCAGTTCTTC.

The chain couples TRBV5-6 to TRBJ2-1; 9 bases match TRBD1. Trimming at V came to 4 bases and at J to 2 bases, leaving 4 bases not matched to a gene. The CDR3 consists of 15 residues. Germline V lookup: CDR1 SGHDT, CDR2 YYEEEE. CDR3 sequence reads: CASSLTGGTYNEQFF. The DNA of the CDR3 is TGTGCCAGCAGCCTAACAGGGGGCACCTACAATGAGCAGTTCTTC.

The chain joins TRBV7-8 to TRBJ2-1; 7 nucleotides match TRBD2. The V and J ends lost 2 bases and 5 bases, in that order; junction bases with no gene match: 6. Germline loops: CDR1 SGHVS, CDR2 FQNEAQ. The CDR3 spans 15 residues. CDR3 DNA sequence: TGTGCCAGCAGCTTATGGCTAGCGGACCACAATGAGCAGTTCTTC. It is translated as CASSLWLADHNEQFF.